This entry describes one TCR beta chain. The data were taken from a study of blood T cell repertoires in COVID-19. Study at large: Specimens from acute and convalescent COVID-19 originated in the United States, Italy and Spain. PBMCs, B-cell-depleted T cells, or T cells provided the cDNA or gDNA that made up the material.

Authors' methods: Amplification of reference gene primers was used by the study to estimate nucleated cell counts. Clones were sequenced by immunoSEQ multiplex PCR, and TCRdb holds only the in-frame ones, with some missing. That table furnishes V, J and clone size, whereas the DNA furnished D and trimming. The sample has approximately 22,000 clones, about 90% seen once. CDR1 SGHTA and CDR2 FQGTGA come from the germline V gene. Trimming cost V 8 bases and J 4 bases; bases outside gene matches: 5. The CDR3 is 13 residues long. Material: peripheral blood. This receptor was identified in a man between 65 and 80 years old with active COVID-19. The chain employs TRBV7-3 and TRBJ1-1, with 9 bases that match TRBD1. The CDR3 nucleotides read TGTGCCAGCGCGACAGGGGGGTTCACTGAAGCTTTCTTT. Residues: CASATGGFTEAFF.